This TCR beta chain was documented in a study of human T cells and chemical hapten exposure. TCRdb reprocessed the RACE reads via MiXCR and lists one record per CDR3 protein. The sample yields 85,000 to 120,000 distinct CDR3 sequences, less than 15% seen once. As to time point: pre-sensitization, week 0. Noted treatment: therapeutic diphenylcyclopropenone sensitization with weekly scalp DPC. Venepuncture was done earlier than the placement of each patch test. The template was total RNA from unfractionated whole blood. This clonotype was obtained from a woman aged 45 to 65 with alopecia areata. Some clones in this sample may be carry-over from other donors' samples. This material consisted of whole blood, taken in connection with sensitization to the hapten diphenylcyclopropenone (DPC).

The CDR3 DNA reads as TGCGCCAGCAGCTTGGGGGATCGGCAGCCCCAGCATTTT. Translated, it gives CASSLGDRQPQHF. This chain links TRBV5-1 with TRBJ1-5; D remains ambiguous. V was trimmed by 0 bases and J by 7 bases, leaving 8 bases between them. CDR3 length: 13 residues. In germline, CDR1 is SGHRS, CDR2 YFSETQ. The entire variable domain, with the rest obtained from reference TRBV5-1 and TRBJ1-5, is as follows: KAGVTQTPRYLIKTRGQQVTLSCSPISGHRSVSWYQQTPGQGLQFLFEYFSETQRNKGNFPGRFSGRQFSNSRSEMNVSTLELGDSALYLCASSLGDRQPQHFGDGTRLSIL.